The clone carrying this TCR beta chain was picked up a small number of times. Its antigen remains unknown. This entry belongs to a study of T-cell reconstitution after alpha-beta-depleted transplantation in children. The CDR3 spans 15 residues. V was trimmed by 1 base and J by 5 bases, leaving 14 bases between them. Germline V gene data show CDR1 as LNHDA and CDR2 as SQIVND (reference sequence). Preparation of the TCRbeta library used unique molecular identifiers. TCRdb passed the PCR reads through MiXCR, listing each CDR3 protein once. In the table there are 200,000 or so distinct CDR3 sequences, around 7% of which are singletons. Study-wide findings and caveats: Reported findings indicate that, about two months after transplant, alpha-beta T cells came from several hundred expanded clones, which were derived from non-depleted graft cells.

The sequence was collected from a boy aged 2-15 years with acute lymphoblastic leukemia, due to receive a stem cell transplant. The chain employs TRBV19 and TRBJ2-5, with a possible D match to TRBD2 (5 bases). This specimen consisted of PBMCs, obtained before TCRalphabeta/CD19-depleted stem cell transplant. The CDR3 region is CASSIGPARGETQYF. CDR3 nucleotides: TGTGCCAGTAGTATAGGACCGGCTCGCGGGGAGACCCAGTACTTC.